This section outlines one T cell receptor (beta chain) sequence together with its context. The entry originates in a study of regulatory T cells in long-lasting Graves disease. Specified time point: persistent/refractory GD, antithyroid drugs over 5 years with positive TRAb. The authors made the TCR library using RNA they extracted from PBMCs. The authors built TCR beta libraries using iRepertoire HTBI primers and Arm-PCR of CDR3 regions. Per the original methods: About 60 TRBV and roughly 15 TRBJ segments were identified across samples. TCRdb fed the multiplex PCR reads into MiXCR, producing one record per CDR3 protein. The V and J calls reflect TCRdb's pipeline rather than the authors' work. Of 500,000 to 700,000 distinct CDR3 sequences in the sample, around 30% were seen once. Trimming took off 7 bases at V and 2 bases at J, with 12 bases between the two ends. Germline V gene data show CDR1 as SGHRS and CDR2 as YFSETQ. The CDR3 covers 13 residues.

Sequencing used peripheral blood mononuclear cells (PBMCs), obtained when the disease was refractory, from a patient treated with antithyroid drugs. This chain joins TRBV5-1 and TRBJ2-5; D gene ambiguous. The TCR sequence derives from a female donor with Graves disease. The CDR3 reads CASDTDLQETQYF. CDR3 DNA sequence: TGCGCCAGCGATACAGACCTTCAAGAGACCCAGTACTTC.